One and the same sample provided the 30 T cell receptor beta chains below, sequenced in a study of CDR3 diversity in severe acne. TCRdb ran MiXCR on the PCR reads and lists one entry per CDR3 protein. The profile shows over 100,000 distinct CDR3 sequences, 51% of them singletons. The sample consisted of blood. The receptors were gathered from a male donor with acne.

The rearrangement joins TRBV6-2 or TRBV6-3 to TRBJ2-7; 11 nucleotides agree with TRBD2. This CDR3 spans 18 amino acids. V was clipped by 2 bases and J by 4 bases; unmatched bases: 13. The germline CDR1 and CDR2 sequences are MNHEY and SVGEGT. The CDR3 region is CASSYQSPPLAGEYEQYF. DNA of the CDR3: TGTGCCAGCAGTTACCAGTCACCTCCACTAGCGGGGGAATACGAGCAGTACTTC.

The gene calls are TRBV7-2 and TRBJ2-5; 14 bases match TRBD2. V lost 3 bases and J lost 5; bases outside the gene matches: 5. The germline gives CDR1 SGHTA, CDR2 FQGNSA. This CDR3 region has 16 residues. The DNA for the CDR3 is TGTGCCAGCAGCTTGTGGACTAGCGGGAGGTTGGAGACCCAGTACTTC. It translates to CASSLWTSGRLETQYF.

This clonotype was seen at least ten times. The V gene is TRBV5-8, the J gene TRBJ2-5; D is perhaps TRBD1 (6 bases). The germline CDR1 and CDR2 sequences are SGHTS and YDEGEE. Trimming shortened V by 0 bases and J by 5 bases, and 11 bases separated the two germline ends. The CDR3 runs 14 residues. CDR3 region: CASSLEGQRETQYF. In DNA form, the CDR3 reads TGTGCCAGCAGCTTGGAAGGACAGAGGGAGACCCAGTACTTC.

To note about this clonotype: One junction end does not reproduce the germline sequence, and a read error may be involved. The rearrangement links TRBV12-5 to TRBJ1-2, with 9 bases aligning to TRBD1. The germline gives CDR1 LGHNT, CDR2 FRNRAP. The CDR3 contains 16 residues. CDR3 bases: TGTGCTAGTGGTTTGGGGGCCGGACAGGGGATTTATGGCTACACTTTC. Its translation: CASGLGAGQGIYGYTF.

Regarding this clonotype: The conserved phenylalanine or tryptophan is not found at the CDR3 terminus, so this likely reflects a read error. This chain joins TRBV19 and TRBJ2-1; 12 nucleotides line up with TRBD1. Looked up from germline, CDR1 is LNHDA and CDR2 is SQIVND (reference sequence). The CDR3 has 14 amino acids. Here the CDR3 DNA reads TGTGCCAGTACCGGGACAGGGGGCGGCCATGACCAGTTCCCC. Translating it yields CASTGTGGGHDQFP.

This clonotype was seen once. The rearrangement joins TRBV9 to TRBJ2-1, with D perhaps matching TRBD2 (5 bases). CDR3 length: 14 residues. Germline assignment: CDR1 SGDLS and CDR2 YYNGEE. Trimming took 4 bases from V and 6 from J, leaving 14 bases between them. The CDR3 loop reads CASSSRGFRNEQFF. In DNA form, the CDR3 reads TGTGCCAGCAGCTCCCGAGGGTTCCGCAATGAGCAGTTCTTC. Supplemented by reference TRBV9 and TRBJ2-1, the full variable domain reads DSGVTQTPKHLITATGQRVTLRCSPRSGDLSVYWYQQSLDQGLQFLIQYYNGEERAKGNILERFSAQQFPDLHSELNLSSLELGDSALYFCASSSRGFRNEQFFGPGTRLTVL.

This clonotype has a handful of counts. This chain uses TRBV30 with TRBJ2-3; D call uncertain. Looked up from germline, CDR1 is GTSNPN and CDR2 is SVGIG (reference sequence). Trimming removed 1 base from V and 0 bases from J, with 5 bases in between. This CDR3 has 13 residues. The CDR3 is CAWSDGSTDTQYF. The CDR3 region has the DNA TGTGCCTGGAGTGACGGGAGCACAGATACGCAGTATTTT.

The rearrangement links TRBV9 to TRBJ1-1; 7 bases fit TRBD1. V gave up 4 bases and J gave up 4 bases; unmatched junction bases: 10. CDR1 SGDLS and CDR2 YYNGEE come from the germline V gene. The CDR3 spans 15 residues. The CDR3 DNA sequence: TGTGCCAGCAGCCCCCGACCAGGGGGAGGCACTGAAGCTTTCTTT. This sequence encodes CASSPRPGGGTEAFF. Full variable domain (remainder filled in from reference TRBV9 and TRBJ1-1): DSGVTQTPKHLITATGQRVTLRCSPRSGDLSVYWYQQSLDQGLQFLIQYYNGEERAKGNILERFSAQQFPDLHSELNLSSLELGDSALYFCASSPRPGGGTEAFFGQGTRLTVV.

About this clonotype itself: At one boundary the junction diverges from the germline segment, which might be a read error. The gene calls are TRBV4-3 and TRBJ2-2; no clear D. The CDR3 totals 17 residues. Germline-derived CDR1 and CDR2 are LGHNA and YSLEER. Here the CDR3 reads CVSSQDLPLANTGELFF. For the CDR3, the DNA is TGCGTCAGCAGCCAAGACCTACCGCTCGCGAACACCGGGGAGCTGTTTTTT.

This clonotype came up many times. V usage is TRBV19 and J usage is TRBJ2-3; D remains ambiguous. Germline values: CDR1 LNHDA, CDR2 SQIVND (reference sequence). The CDR3 runs to 13 residues. V was pared by 8 bases and J by 0 bases, with 9 bases between. The DNA of the CDR3 is TGTGCCAGTGGATACGTAAGCACAGATACGCAGTATTTT. Translation: CASGYVSTDTQYF.

This clonotype is a singleton in its sample. The chain carries TRBV29-1 and TRBJ2-5; TRBD2 matches at 13 bases. This CDR3 is built from 13 residues. J gave up 4 bases and V 7 bases, and 3 bases lay outside the gene matches. Per germline, CDR1 SQVTM and CDR2 ANQGSEA. CDR3 loop: CSGGLAGRETQYF. CDR3 nucleotides: TGCAGCGGGGGACTAGCGGGAAGAGAGACCCAGTACTTC. Complete variable domain (other parts from reference TRBV29-1 and TRBJ2-5): SAVISQKPSRDICQRGTSLTIQCQVDSQVTMMFWYRQQPGQSLTLIATANQGSEATYESGFVIDKFPISRPNLTFSTLTVSNMSPEDSSIYLCSGGLAGRETQYFGPGTRLLVL.

The gene calls are TRBV7-2 and TRBJ2-7; TRBD1 aligns across 8 bases. The V gene's germline CDR1 is SGHTA and CDR2 FQGNSA. V dropped 5 bases and J dropped 5; count of bases not matched to a gene: 8. The CDR3 is 14 residues long. CDR3 in DNA: TGTGCCAGCAGCCCAACAGGGGGACCCCACGAGCAGTACTTC. Its translation: CASSPTGGPHEQYF.

The chain has TRBV7-8 and TRBJ1-5, with 9 bases lining up with TRBD1. CDR1 and CDR2 from the germline V gene are SGHVS and FQNEAQ. The CDR3 length is 18 residues. V shed 3 bases and J 1 base; nucleotides not matched to a gene: 10. This CDR3 reads CASSLFGSTGGSNQPQHF. CDR3 DNA sequence: TGTGCCAGCAGCTTGTTTGGTAGCACAGGGGGCAGCAATCAGCCCCAGCATTTT.

There are a few counts of this clonotype. This sequence joins TRBV5-1 and TRBJ2-2; D is ambiguous. CDR1 and CDR2 from the germline V gene are SGHRS and YFSETQ. V lost 4 bases and J 6 bases, leaving 7 bases between the germline ends. This CDR3 spans 12 amino acids. CDR3 in amino acids: CASSPPPGELFF. For the CDR3, the DNA is TGCGCCAGCAGCCCGCCCCCCGGGGAGCTGTTTTTT.

The chain uses TRBV6-4 and TRBJ1-1, with D possibly TRBD1 on 6 matching bases. Germline assignment: CDR1 MRHNA and CDR2 SNTAGT. This CDR3 spans 15 amino acids. V was trimmed by 3 bases and J by 7 bases, leaving 18 bases between them. This CDR3 reads CASSEAEMDSHEAFF. The CDR3 nucleotides read TGTGCCAGCAGTGAAGCCGAAATGGACAGCCATGAAGCTTTCTTT.

The genes are TRBV28 and TRBJ2-1; the match to TRBD1 covers 10 bases. V shed 6 bases, J shed 5 bases, and the junction held 10 bases outside the gene matches. CDR1 is MDHEN, CDR2 SYDVKM, per germline. The CDR3 contains 16 residues. The CDR3 sequence is CASSPHGTGVDNEQFF. The CDR3 DNA reads TGTGCCAGCAGCCCCCATGGGACAGGGGTAGACAATGAGCAGTTCTTC.

The CDR3 loop reads CSAAGTSGRDTQYF. DNA of the CDR3: TGCAGTGCTGCCGGGACTAGCGGGAGAGATACGCAGTATTTT. The chain combines TRBV20-1 with TRBJ2-3, with 14 bases aligning to TRBD2. The germline V gene has CDR1 DFQATT and CDR2 SNEGSKA (reference sequence). The CDR3 extends over 14 amino acids. Trimming took 5 bases from V and 5 from J; bases not matched to a gene: 3.

This clonotype has just a few counts. The chain employs TRBV5-4 and TRBJ1-3; weak D call: TRBD1 (5 bases). Germline V CDR1 and CDR2: SGHNT, YYREEE (reference sequence). Trimming took 2 bases from V and 2 from J, leaving 17 bases between them. The CDR3 consists of 17 residues. The CDR3 sequence is CASSFSPSVGAGNTIYF. CDR3 nucleotide sequence: TGTGCCAGCAGCTTCTCCCCGTCCGTGGGGGCTGGAAACACCATATATTTT.

This clonotype was picked up many times. This rearrangement joins TRBV5-1 to TRBJ1-1, with 7 positions matching TRBD1. From germline, CDR1 is SGHRS and CDR2 YFSETQ. There are 14 residues in the CDR3. With 5 bases clipped from V and 5 bases from J, the junction kept 9 bases outside the gene matches. The CDR3 loop reads CASRRKDRATEAFF. For the CDR3, the DNA is TGCGCCAGCAGGCGGAAAGACAGGGCGACTGAAGCTTTCTTT.

The chain recombines TRBV20-1 with TRBJ1-2; the D is unclear. Germline V gene data show CDR1 as DFQATT and CDR2 as SNEGSKA (reference sequence). CDR3 length: 13 residues. Trimming removed 5 bases at V and 7 bases at J, with 17 bases between. The CDR3 reads CSAGSWDSSGYTF. The DNA for the CDR3 is TGCAGTGCTGGCTCTTGGGATTCCAGTGGCTACACCTTC.

The J gene is TRBJ2-7, the V gene TRBV29-1; perhaps TRBD2 as D (6 bases). There are 15 residues in the CDR3. Trimming took off 1 base at V and 4 bases at J, with 17 bases between the two ends. Germline loops: CDR1 SQVTM, CDR2 ANQGSEA. The CDR3 DNA sequence: TGCAGCGTTGAAGGAGGAGGGACCCTCCCGTACGAGCAGTACTTC. This codes for CSVEGGGTLPYEQYF.

As concerns this clonotype: One base away lies a much larger clone, so this may be a sequencing read error. The chain combines TRBV25-1 with TRBJ1-2; possibly TRBD1 for D (5 bases). Germline loops: CDR1 MGHDK, CDR2 SYGVNS. There are 11 residues in the CDR3. The DNA for the CDR3 is TGTGCCAGTGGGGACGTGAATGGCCACACCTTC. Encoded protein: CASGDVNGHTF.

The chain links TRBV12-3 or TRBV12-4 to TRBJ1-2; D is possibly TRBD1 (5 bases). Between the trimmed V and J ends, which lost 7 bases and 11 bases, there was a span of 29 bases. The CDR3 runs to 16 residues. The CDR3 DNA reads TGTGCCAGCACCCTACTAGCGGGTCAGGGCTCGGCTCGATACACCTTC. Translating gives CASTLLAGQGSARYTF.

Of note for this clonotype: This may come from a read error, since a much larger clone is one base off. The chain carries TRBV7-6 and TRBJ2-1; D not resolved. Germline-derived CDR1 and CDR2 are SGHVS and FNYEAQ. CDR3 length: 14 amino acids. V lost 4 bases, J lost 9 bases, and 16 bases lay in between. The DNA for the CDR3 is TGTGCCAGCAGCTCCGAATTCCGGCCCCTTGAGCAGTTCTTC. Translating it yields CASSSEFRPLEQFF.

The count of this clonotype is one. This chain uses TRBV29-1 with TRBJ2-7, with TRBD2 matching over 16 bases. The CDR3 extends over 15 amino acids. Germline V gene sequence: CDR1 SQVTM, CDR2 ANQGSEA. V was clipped by 5 bases and J by 3 bases; unmatched bases: 4. CDR3 loop: CSVRGLAGGNYEQYF. CDR3 coding DNA: TGCAGCGTTCGGGGACTAGCGGGAGGGAACTACGAGCAGTACTTC.

This clonotype was observed a single time. The chain employs TRBV11-2 and TRBJ2-7, with 10 bases that match TRBD1. Per germline, CDR1 SGHAT and CDR2 FQNNGV. Trimming cost V 2 bases and J 1 base; bases outside gene matches: 5. The CDR3 contains 16 residues. In DNA form, the CDR3 reads TGTGCCAGCAGCTTAAAGCCGGGACAGGGGTCCTACGAGCAGTACTTC. The encoded protein is CASSLKPGQGSYEQYF.

This clonotype was detected ten times or more. This chain uses TRBV28 with TRBJ2-7, with TRBD2 identical over 7 bases. This CDR3 spans 15 amino acids. V gave up 5 bases and J gave up 2 bases; unmatched junction bases: 9. Germline CDR1 is MDHEN and CDR2 is SYDVKM. CDR3 region: CASSLLAAPTYEQYF. CDR3 sequence (DNA): TGTGCCAGCAGTCTCCTAGCGGCTCCTACCTACGAGCAGTACTTC. Supplemented by reference TRBV28 and TRBJ2-7, the full variable domain reads DVKVTQSSRYLVKRTGEKVFLECVQDMDHENMFWYRQDPGLGLRLIYFSYDVKMKEKGDIPEGYSVSREKKERFSLILESASTNQTSMYLCASSLLAAPTYEQYFGPGTRLTVT.

This chain's CDR3 is CASTPKGQSTLNTEAFF. CDR3 bases: TGTGCCAGCACCCCAAAGGGACAGTCTACATTGAACACTGAAGCTTTCTTT. The chain is built from TRBV2 and TRBJ1-1; 7 nucleotides align to TRBD1. The germline V gene has CDR1 SNHLY and CDR2 FYNNEI. This CDR3 has 17 amino acids. V shed 7 bases and J 0 bases; nucleotides not matched to a gene: 14.

This clonotype was seen a few times. The V gene is TRBV12-3 or TRBV12-4, the J gene TRBJ2-3; D is perhaps TRBD1 or TRBD2 (5 bases each). This CDR3 comprises 18 residues. V shed 5 bases and J shed 0 bases, with 21 bases lying between them. CDR3: CASSPPLGRTTSTDTQYF. The CDR3 coding sequence is TGTGCCAGCAGTCCGCCCCTGGGACGGACAACTAGCACAGATACGCAGTATTTT.

Worth noting for this clonotype: This is likely a read error, given that the CDR3 carries no conserved phenylalanine or tryptophan at its end. The DNA is left out, because the CDR3 cannot be placed on it with certainty; the CDR3 is given as TCRdb lists it. This chain connects TRBV11-2 to TRBJ2-1. Germline V gives CDR1 SGHAT, CDR2 FQNNGV. The CDR3 is 15 residues long, counting both termini. The CDR3 loop reads CASSLLGTSYNEPLC.